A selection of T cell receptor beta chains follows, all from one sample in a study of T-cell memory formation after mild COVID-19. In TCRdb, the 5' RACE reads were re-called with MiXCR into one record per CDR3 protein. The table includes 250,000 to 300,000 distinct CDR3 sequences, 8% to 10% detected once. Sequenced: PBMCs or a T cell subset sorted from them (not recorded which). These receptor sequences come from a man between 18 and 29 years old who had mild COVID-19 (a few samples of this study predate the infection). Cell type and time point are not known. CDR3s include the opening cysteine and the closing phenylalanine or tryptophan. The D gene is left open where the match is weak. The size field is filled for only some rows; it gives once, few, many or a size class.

CDR3 DNA: TGTGCCAGCAGCGCCGCAGGGGTACGTTGGGAGACCCAGTACTTC
CDR3 protein: CASSAAGVRWETQYF
J gene: TRBJ2-5
V gene: TRBV9
clone size: -
CDR3 length: 15
D gene: -

CDR3 DNA: TGCGCCAGCAGCTTAACGACGGTCTCCTATAATTCACCCCTCCACTTT
CDR3 protein: CASSLTTVSYNSPLHF
J gene: TRBJ1-6
V gene: TRBV5-1
clone size: once
CDR3 length: 16
D gene: -

CDR3 DNA: TGTGCCAGCAAGCGGTCCGGGGACAATGAGCAGTTCTTC
CDR3 protein: CASKRSGDNEQFF
J gene: TRBJ2-1
V gene: TRBV11-1
clone size: few
CDR3 length: 13
D gene: -

CDR3 DNA: TGTGCCAGCAGCTTTAAGGAGACCCAGTACTTC
CDR3 protein: CASSFKETQYF
J gene: TRBJ2-5
V gene: TRBV5-6
clone size: many
CDR3 length: 11
D gene: -

CDR3 DNA: TGTGCCAGCAGTCCCGGGGGGACCTACGAGCAGTACTTC
CDR3 protein: CASSPGGTYEQYF
J gene: TRBJ2-7
V gene: TRBV18
clone size: -
CDR3 length: 13
D gene: TRBD2

CDR3 DNA: TGTGCCAGCAGGCTTACAGGGGGATACACCGGGGAGCTGTTTTTT
CDR3 protein: CASRLTGGYTGELFF
J gene: TRBJ2-2
V gene: TRBV28
clone size: many
CDR3 length: 15
D gene: TRBD1

CDR3 DNA: TGCGCCAGCGCGGAGGGCCACTATGGCTACACCTTC
CDR3 protein: CASAEGHYGYTF
J gene: TRBJ1-2
V gene: TRBV10-2
clone size: few
CDR3 length: 12
D gene: -

CDR3 DNA: TGTGCCAGCAGGGTCCAGGGGCCCACTGAAGCTTTCTTT
CDR3 protein: CASRVQGPTEAFF
J gene: TRBJ1-1
V gene: TRBV12-3/TRBV12-4
clone size: -
CDR3 length: 13
D gene: -

CDR3 DNA: TGCGCCAGCAGCCAAGTTTGGGGAGGGGGGAACATTCAGTACTTC
CDR3 protein: CASSQVWGGGNIQYF
J gene: TRBJ2-4
V gene: TRBV4-3
clone size: many
CDR3 length: 15
D gene: -

CDR3 DNA: TGTGCCAGCAGCTTAGATGCGGACAGGGGCTCGACCCAGTACTTC
CDR3 protein: CASSLDADRGSTQYF
J gene: TRBJ2-5
V gene: TRBV11-3
clone size: -
CDR3 length: 15
D gene: TRBD1

CDR3 DNA: TGTGCCAGCAGCCAAGATGCGGGCCGGGGGGAGACCCAGTACTTC
CDR3 protein: CASSQDAGRGETQYF
J gene: TRBJ2-5
V gene: TRBV3-1
clone size: -
CDR3 length: 15
D gene: -

CDR3 DNA: TGTGCCAGCGGGGAGACAGCCATGTACACTGAAGCTTTCTTT
CDR3 protein: CASGETAMYTEAFF
J gene: TRBJ1-1
V gene: TRBV11-2
clone size: few
CDR3 length: 14
D gene: -

CDR3 DNA: TGTGCCACCAGCAGAGATTTGCAGGTCAATCAGCCCCAGCATTTT
CDR3 protein: CATSRDLQVNQPQHF
J gene: TRBJ1-5
V gene: TRBV15
clone size: many
CDR3 length: 15
D gene: -

CDR3 DNA: TGTGCCAGCAGTTACGGCGTATGGCAGTATTTT
CDR3 protein: CASSYGVWQYF
J gene: TRBJ2-3
V gene: TRBV6-6
clone size: -
CDR3 length: 11
D gene: -

CDR3 DNA: TGTGCCAGCAGCCGTGACCCGAGGGACACCGGGGAGCTGTTTTTT
CDR3 protein: CASSRDPRDTGELFF
J gene: TRBJ2-2
V gene: TRBV5-5
clone size: -
CDR3 length: 15
D gene: -

CDR3 DNA: TGCAGTGCTAGAGATTCCCTAGGATTAACCGGGGAGCTGTTTTTT
CDR3 protein: CSARDSLGLTGELFF
J gene: TRBJ2-2
V gene: TRBV20-1
clone size: many
CDR3 length: 15
D gene: -

CDR3 DNA: TGTGCCACCAGCCCTGGACTAGCGGGGCAAGAGACCCAGTACTTC
CDR3 protein: CATSPGLAGQETQYF
J gene: TRBJ2-5
V gene: TRBV15
clone size: many
CDR3 length: 15
D gene: TRBD2

CDR3 DNA: TGTGCCAGCAGTTTAACCGGGACAGGGGTTGCTGAAGCTTTCTTT
CDR3 protein: CASSLTGTGVAEAFF
J gene: TRBJ1-1
V gene: TRBV12-3/TRBV12-4
clone size: few
CDR3 length: 15
D gene: TRBD1

CDR3 DNA: TGCAGTGCCTCGGGCCAGAAGAACACTGAAGCTTTCTTT
CDR3 protein: CSASGQKNTEAFF
J gene: TRBJ1-1
V gene: TRBV20-1
clone size: many
CDR3 length: 13
D gene: -

CDR3 DNA: TGTGCCAGCAGCGTAACGACAGGGACTCATGAGCAGTTCTTC
CDR3 protein: CASSVTTGTHEQFF
J gene: TRBJ2-1
V gene: TRBV7-2
clone size: few
CDR3 length: 14
D gene: -

CDR3 DNA: TGTGCCAGCAGTCCCACCAGCGAGCGGGGGTGGGGAGATACGCAGTATTTT
CDR3 protein: CASSPTSERGWGDTQYF
J gene: TRBJ2-3
V gene: TRBV27
clone size: few
CDR3 length: 17
D gene: TRBD2

CDR3 DNA: TGTGCCACCAGCCGTGACAGGGGGTGGGAAGAGACCCAGTACTTC
CDR3 protein: CATSRDRGWEETQYF
J gene: TRBJ2-5
V gene: TRBV15
clone size: many
CDR3 length: 15
D gene: TRBD1

CDR3 DNA: TGTGCCAGCAGCTTATGGGGGTGGGGGGCGGCCAATTCACCCCTCCACTTT
CDR3 protein: CASSLWGWGAANSPLHF
J gene: TRBJ1-6
V gene: TRBV7-8
clone size: -
CDR3 length: 17
D gene: -

CDR3 DNA: TGTGCCAGCAGCGTGGACCTCGGGACAGGGTCCTACGAGCAGTACTTC
CDR3 protein: CASSVDLGTGSYEQYF
J gene: TRBJ2-7
V gene: TRBV11-2
clone size: few
CDR3 length: 16
D gene: TRBD1

CDR3 DNA: TGTGCCGGATCCTCGCTGGGACAGGGCGGCAGAGATACGCAGTATTTT
CDR3 protein: CAGSSLGQGGRDTQYF
J gene: TRBJ2-3
V gene: TRBV7-2
clone size: few
CDR3 length: 16
D gene: TRBD1

CDR3 DNA: TGTGCCAGCAGCGACAGCGCTAACTATGGCTACACCTTC
CDR3 protein: CASSDSANYGYTF
J gene: TRBJ1-2
V gene: TRBV9
clone size: many
CDR3 length: 13
D gene: -

CDR3 DNA: TGTGCCAGCAGTTACAGGGGGCGCATTAACACCGGGGAGCTGTTTTTT
CDR3 protein: CASSYRGRINTGELFF
J gene: TRBJ2-2
V gene: TRBV6-5
clone size: -
CDR3 length: 16
D gene: TRBD1

CDR3 DNA: TGTGCCAGCAGAGGACAGCAGAACACTGAAGCTTTCTTT
CDR3 protein: CASRGQQNTEAFF
J gene: TRBJ1-1
V gene: TRBV2
clone size: -
CDR3 length: 13
D gene: -

CDR3 DNA: TGCGCCAGCAATCTAGGGGGGGCGAACACTGAAGCTTTCTTT
CDR3 protein: CASNLGGANTEAFF
J gene: TRBJ1-1
V gene: TRBV10-2
clone size: many
CDR3 length: 14
D gene: -

CDR3 DNA: TGTGCCAGCAGGGTTAGAGCTTTCTTT
CDR3 protein: CASRVRAFF
J gene: TRBJ1-1
V gene: TRBV2
clone size: -
CDR3 length: 9
D gene: -

CDR3 DNA: TGTGCCAGCAGCTCGCAGGGGGATACGCAGTATTTT
CDR3 protein: CASSSQGDTQYF
J gene: TRBJ2-3
V gene: TRBV7-9
clone size: few
CDR3 length: 12
D gene: -

CDR3 DNA: TGTGCCAGCAGCTCGGCGAACACTGAAGCTTTCTTT
CDR3 protein: CASSSANTEAFF
J gene: TRBJ1-1
V gene: TRBV7-9
clone size: few
CDR3 length: 12
D gene: -

CDR3 DNA: TGTGCCAGCAGTGAAGAGGTCGAGACCCAGTACTTC
CDR3 protein: CASSEEVETQYF
J gene: TRBJ2-5
V gene: TRBV2
clone size: -
CDR3 length: 12
D gene: -

CDR3 DNA: TGTGCCAGCAAAATCGGCCGGGACAGTTACAATGAGCAGTTCTTC
CDR3 protein: CASKIGRDSYNEQFF
J gene: TRBJ2-1
V gene: TRBV6-2/TRBV6-3
clone size: -
CDR3 length: 15
D gene: TRBD1

CDR3 DNA: TGCGCCAGCAGCTTGCAGGAGCGGGGGGTCATCGAGACCCAGTACTTC
CDR3 protein: CASSLQERGVIETQYF
J gene: TRBJ2-5
V gene: TRBV5-1
clone size: -
CDR3 length: 16
D gene: TRBD2

CDR3 DNA: TGCGCCAGCAGCACTAGCCCAGACCTTTTCGCCGGGGAGCTGTTTTTT
CDR3 protein: CASSTSPDLFAGELFF
J gene: TRBJ2-2
V gene: TRBV5-1
clone size: -
CDR3 length: 16
D gene: -